This T cell receptor (beta chain) stems from a study of T cell repertoires in cytomegalovirus infection. Whole-study findings and limits: Carriers of CMV and the relevant HLA type were discriminated by public TCR beta frequency. The response measured ex vivo was dominated by TCR beta clonotypes (HLA-C-restricted and CMV-specific).

Per the germline V gene, CDR1 is MGHRA and CDR2 is YSYEKL. With 0 bases removed from V and 2 bases from J, the gap between germline ends came to 14 bases. This CDR3 comprises 16 residues. TCRdb passed the reads through MiXCR, listing each CDR3 protein once. The profile covers approximately 83,000 distinct CDR3 sequences, with about 24% appearing a single time and roughly 50% taken by the ten largest. This clonotype has at least ten counts. No antigen is known for it. The input for sequencing was CD8+ T cells from cultured PBMCs, taken from culture after CMV antigen stimulation. The chain combines TRBV4-1 with TRBJ2-7; D possibly corresponds to TRBD1 (5 bases). This clonotype originated in a human donor in good health (CMV status not recorded). Some clones in this sample may be carry-over from other donors' samples. The CDR3 nucleotides read TGCGCCAGCAGCCAAGAAGCCCAGGGCGGCACCTACGAGCAGTACTTC. This encodes CASSQEAQGGTYEQYF.